These T cell receptor beta chains were read from a single sample in a study of cytomegalovirus exposure and HLA in healthy donors. TCRdb's copy holds only in-frame clones and misses some; the assay was immunoSEQ multiplex PCR. In the table there are 55,000 to 70,000 clones, around 83% of which are singletons. Sequencing was done on a sample of PBMCs. The source is a human donor in good health. The CDR3 runs from the conserved cysteine through the conserved F or W. The D gene is left open where the match is weak. Only some rows state a clone size, as once, few, many or a class for expanded clones.

>TRBJ2-5|NA|TRBV6-6|TRBD1
CASILGTGGVGTQYF
TGTGCCAGCATCCTCGGGACAGGCGGCGTTGGGACCCAGTACTTC
>TRBJ2-7|NA|TRBV4-2|TRBD2
CASSTTGTSANEQYF
TGTGCCAGCAGCACAACCGGGACTAGTGCCAACGAGCAGTACTTC
>TRBJ2-3|NA|TRBV5-1|NA
CASSLGQSTDTQYF
TGCGCCAGCAGCTTGGGACAGAGCACAGATACGCAGTATTTT
>TRBJ2-3|NA|TRBV19|NA
CATSHRGGALLHTDTQYF
TGTGCCACCTCCCACCGGGGCGGGGCCTTACTCCACACAGATACGCAGTATTTT
>TRBJ2-1|NA|TRBV5-5|NA
CASSLEAGTEGYNEQFF
TGTGCCAGCAGCTTGGAAGCTGGGACTGAGGGGTACAATGAGCAGTTCTTC
>TRBJ1-2|NA|TRBV4-3|TRBD1
CASSQGGTGVGYTF
TGCGCCAGCAGCCAAGGAGGGACAGGGGTTGGCTACACCTTC
>TRBJ2-1|NA|TRBV6-1|TRBD2
CASSEAQAGAWFF
TGTGCCAGCAGTGAAGCCCAAGCGGGGGCCTGGTTCTTC
>TRBJ1-1|NA|TRBV4-3|TRBD1
CASSQADRAATEAFF
TGCGCCAGCAGCCAAGCTGACAGGGCGGCCACTGAAGCTTTCTTT
>TRBJ2-7|NA|TRBV6-1|NA
CASSEEGGSSYEQYF
TGTGCCAGCAGTGAAGAAGGAGGGAGCTCCTACGAGCAGTACTTC
>TRBJ2-1|NA|TRBV7-6|TRBD2
CASSGTGGLWNEQFF
TGTGCCAGCAGCGGAACGGGGGGGCTTTGGAATGAGCAGTTCTTC
>TRBJ2-5|NA|TRBV2|NA
CASSYPGYGQETQYF
TGTGCCAGCAGTTATCCAGGGTATGGCCAAGAGACCCAGTACTTC
>TRBJ1-1|once|TRBV19|NA
CASSMTGSTEAFF
TGTGCCAGTAGTATGACGGGGTCCACTGAAGCTTTCTTT
>TRBJ2-3|NA|TRBV15|TRBD2
CATSRVTSGGTDTQYF
TGTGCCACCAGCAGAGTCACTAGCGGGGGCACAGATACGCAGTATTTT
>TRBJ2-1|NA|TRBV9|NA
CASSATGSSYNEQFF
TGTGCCAGCAGCGCCACAGGTAGCTCCTACAATGAGCAGTTCTTC
>TRBJ1-4|NA|TRBV29-1|NA
CSVFSTATNEKLFF
TGCAGCGTTTTCTCTACAGCTACTAATGAAAAACTGTTTTTT
>TRBJ1-1|few|TRBV4-3|TRBD1
CASSATRDRITEAFF
TGCGCCAGCAGCGCAACCCGGGACAGGATCACTGAAGCTTTCTTT
>TRBJ2-1|NA|TRBV18|NA
CASSLGGGRDEQFF
TGTGCCAGCTCACTCGGGGGAGGAAGGGATGAGCAGTTCTTC
>TRBJ1-2|NA|TRBV4-1|NA
CASSQDPAGGALGYTF
TGCGCCAGCAGCCAAGATCCCGCGGGAGGGGCGCTTGGCTACACCTTC
>TRBJ2-7|NA|TRBV4-2|NA
CASSHMQGGSREQYF
TGTGCCAGCAGCCACATGCAGGGGGGCTCCCGTGAGCAGTACTTC
>TRBJ2-1|NA|TRBV7-9|TRBD2
CASSLGAGSGRALYNEQFF
TGTGCCAGCAGCTTAGGGGCTGGTAGCGGGAGGGCCTTGTACAATGAGCAGTTCTTC
>TRBJ2-1|NA|TRBV11-2|NA
CASSPSGSNEQFF
TGTGCCAGCAGCCCCTCAGGAAGTAATGAGCAGTTCTTC
>TRBJ1-2|NA|TRBV4-3|NA
CASSQEGGARGYTF
TGCGCCAGCAGCCAAGAAGGAGGGGCGCGAGGCTACACCTTC
>TRBJ2-1|NA|TRBV6-6|NA
CASAIAVASYNEQFF
TGTGCCAGCGCCATAGCGGTTGCCTCCTACAATGAGCAGTTCTTC
>TRBJ2-5|NA|TRBV18|TRBD1
CASSPTGQGPETQYF
TGTGCCAGCTCACCAACAGGACAGGGTCCAGAGACCCAGTACTTC
>TRBJ2-3|NA|TRBV2|NA
CASSRTESTDTQYF
TGTGCCAGCAGTAGGACAGAGAGCACAGATACGCAGTATTTT
>TRBJ1-5|few|TRBV6-5|NA
CASSYRENQPQHF
TGTGCCAGCAGTTACAGGGAGAATCAGCCCCAGCATTTT
>TRBJ2-3|few|TRBV4-1|NA
CASSQGLREDTQYF
TGCGCCAGCAGCCAAGGACTCCGGGAAGATACGCAGTATTTT
>TRBJ2-7|NA|TRBV18|TRBD2
CASSPVAGGPNEQYF
TGTGCCAGCTCACCAGTTGCGGGAGGGCCTAACGAGCAGTACTTC
>TRBJ2-3|NA|TRBV5-1|NA
CASSLVRGTDTQYF
TGCGCCAGCAGCTTGGTCAGGGGCACAGATACGCAGTATTTT
>TRBJ2-5|NA|TRBV11-3|NA
CASSPPGQETQYF
TGTGCCAGCAGCCCGCCGGGTCAAGAGACCCAGTACTTC
>TRBJ1-2|NA|TRBV7-3|NA
CASSSFPFLAVRPVRRDYGYTF
TGTGCCAGCAGCTCCTTTCCGTTTCTGGCCGTCCGTCCCGTGCGACGGGACTATGGCTACACCTTC
>TRBJ2-7|NA|TRBV10-1|TRBD2
CASSDGAAGGPGEQYF
TGCGCCAGCTCTGACGGGGCCGCGGGAGGGCCGGGCGAGCAGTACTTC